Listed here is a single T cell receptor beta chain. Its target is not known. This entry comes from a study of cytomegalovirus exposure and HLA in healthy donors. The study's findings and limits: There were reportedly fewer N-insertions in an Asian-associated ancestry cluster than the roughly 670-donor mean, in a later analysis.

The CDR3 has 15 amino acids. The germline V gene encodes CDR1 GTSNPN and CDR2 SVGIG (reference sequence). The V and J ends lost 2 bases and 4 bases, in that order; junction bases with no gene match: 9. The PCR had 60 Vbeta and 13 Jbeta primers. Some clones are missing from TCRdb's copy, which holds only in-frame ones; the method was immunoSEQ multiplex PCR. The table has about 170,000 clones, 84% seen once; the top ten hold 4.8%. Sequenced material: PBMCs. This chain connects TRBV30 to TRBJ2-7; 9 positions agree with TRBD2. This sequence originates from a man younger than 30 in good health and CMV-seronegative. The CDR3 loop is CAWSIGVSGSYEQYF. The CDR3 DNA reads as TGTGCCTGGAGTATCGGAGTTAGCGGGAGTTACGAGCAGTACTTC.